This TCR beta chain is drawn from a study of T cells in narcolepsy. Study-level information: Donors had narcolepsy type 1 or type 2, or were healthy controls.

V lost 4 bases to trimming and J lost 1 base, with 19 bases between them. This CDR3 is 17 amino acids long. From germline, CDR1 is SGHKS and CDR2 YYEKEE (reference sequence). Regarding the study as a whole: Same-patient CSF and blood CD4+ T cell clonotypes included HCRT-specific and TRIB2-specific autoreactive ones. Healthy controls reportedly lacked the autoreactive clonotypes serially found in patients' blood. Some memory CD4+ repertoires had no autoreactive clone sequences.

This table comes from immunoSEQ multiplex PCR, and its TCRdb copy is limited to in-frame clones, with some not included. The sample records 30,000 to 35,000 clones, around 90% being singletons. Of note for this clone: Its antigen is as yet unknown.

Specimen: CD45RA- memory CD4+ T cells from PBMCs. This chain joins TRBV5-5 and TRBJ2-3, with D perhaps matching TRBD2 (6 bases). The sequence came from a human donor with narcolepsy. The CDR3 DNA reads TGTGCCAGCAGCCTCGCGGGACTGCTGTCGGGCACAGATACGCAGTATTTT. Its protein product is CASSLAGLLSGTDTQYF.